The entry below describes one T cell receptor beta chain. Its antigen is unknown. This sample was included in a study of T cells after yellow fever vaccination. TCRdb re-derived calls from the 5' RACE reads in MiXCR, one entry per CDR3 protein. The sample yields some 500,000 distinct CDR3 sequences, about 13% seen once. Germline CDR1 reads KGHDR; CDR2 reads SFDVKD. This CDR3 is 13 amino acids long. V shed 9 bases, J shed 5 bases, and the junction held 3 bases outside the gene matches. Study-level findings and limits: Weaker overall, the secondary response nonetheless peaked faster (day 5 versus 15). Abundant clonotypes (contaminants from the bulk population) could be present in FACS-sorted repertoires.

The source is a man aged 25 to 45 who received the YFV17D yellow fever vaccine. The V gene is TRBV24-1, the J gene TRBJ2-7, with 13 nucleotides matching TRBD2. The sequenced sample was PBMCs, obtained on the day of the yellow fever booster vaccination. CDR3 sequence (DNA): TGTGCCACCGCGGGACTAGCGGGAAACGAGCAGTACTTC. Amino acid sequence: CATAGLAGNEQYF.